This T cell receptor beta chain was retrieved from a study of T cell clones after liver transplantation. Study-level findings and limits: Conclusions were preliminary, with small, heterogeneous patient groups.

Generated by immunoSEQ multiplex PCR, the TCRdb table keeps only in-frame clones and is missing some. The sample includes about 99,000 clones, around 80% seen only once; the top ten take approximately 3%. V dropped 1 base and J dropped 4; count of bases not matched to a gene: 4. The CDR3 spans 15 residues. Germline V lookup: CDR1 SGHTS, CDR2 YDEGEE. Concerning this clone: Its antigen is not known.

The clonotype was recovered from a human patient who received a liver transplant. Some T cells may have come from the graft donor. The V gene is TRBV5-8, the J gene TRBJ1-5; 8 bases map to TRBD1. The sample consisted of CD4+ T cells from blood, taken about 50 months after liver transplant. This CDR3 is CASSLTRQGNQPQHF. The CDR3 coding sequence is TGTGCCAGCAGCTTGACTCGACAGGGGAATCAGCCCCAGCATTTT.